This TCR beta chain emerged from a study of tumor-infiltrating lymphocytes in localized non-small cell lung cancer. In the study overall: Several tumor histologies, both smoking statuses, and some post-neoadjuvant chemotherapy samples were included. Study conclusions and caveats: TCR sequencing covered a subset of patients with enough tissue.

Trimming took off 0 bases at V and 0 bases at J, with 10 bases between the two ends. Germline-derived CDR1 and CDR2 are SGHRS and YFSETQ. The CDR3 totals 15 residues. The data were produced by immunoSEQ multiplex PCR, yet TCRdb's version contains in-frame clones alone and is incomplete. The sample has around 6,700 clones, less than 80% seen once. Concerning this clone itself: What it binds is unknown.

The chain has TRBV5-1 and TRBJ2-7; D is possibly TRBD1 or TRBD2 (5 bases each). This receptor was identified in a human donor with non-small cell lung cancer. What was sequenced was uninvolved lung tissue not adjacent to the tumor. CDR3 residues: CASSLVAGSSYEQYF. For the CDR3, the DNA is TGCGCCAGCAGCTTGGTCGCAGGGAGCTCCTACGAGCAGTACTTC.